In this sample, the clone carrying this T cell receptor beta chain turned up many times. Its antigen is not identified. TCRdb itself ran the reads through MiXCR, one entry per CDR3 protein. Counted here are about 600,000 distinct CDR3 sequences, about 24% occurring once; the ten biggest clones make up roughly 8%. This sample was included in a study of T cell repertoires in cytomegalovirus infection. Overall study: CMV infection plus the matching HLA type was flagged by public TCR beta signatures. Study results and caveats: Adding up the frequency of public TCR beta families identified people who carried CMV plus the relevant HLA. Clonotype analysis showed dominance of the ex vivo response by HLA-C-restricted CMV-specific TCR beta clonotypes.

Germline trimming cut 8 bases from V and 3 bases from J; bases unmatched to any gene: 7. The CDR3 is 14 residues long. The V gene's germline CDR1 is SGHVS and CDR2 FNYEAQ. The clonotype was recovered from a human donor in good health (CMV status not recorded). Some clones in this sample may be carry-over from other donors' samples. The sample taken for sequencing was CD8+ T cells from PBMCs. J is TRBJ2-1 and V is TRBV7-6; TRBD2 matches at 7 bases. CDR3 in DNA: TGTGCCAGCGGACCCGGCGGGGGCTACAATGAGCAGTTCTTC. It codes for CASGPGGGYNEQFF.